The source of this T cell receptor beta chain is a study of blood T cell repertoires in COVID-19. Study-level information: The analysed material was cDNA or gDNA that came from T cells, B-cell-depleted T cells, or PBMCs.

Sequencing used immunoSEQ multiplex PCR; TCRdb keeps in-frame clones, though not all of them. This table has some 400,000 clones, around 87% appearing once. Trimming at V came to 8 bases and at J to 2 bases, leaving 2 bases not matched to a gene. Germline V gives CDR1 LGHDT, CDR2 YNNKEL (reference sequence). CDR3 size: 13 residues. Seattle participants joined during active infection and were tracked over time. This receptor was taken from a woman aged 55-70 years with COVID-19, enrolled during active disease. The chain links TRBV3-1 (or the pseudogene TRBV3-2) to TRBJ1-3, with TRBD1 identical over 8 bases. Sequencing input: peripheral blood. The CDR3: CASRTGTGNTIYF. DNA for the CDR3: TGTGCCAGCCGGACAGGGACTGGAAACACCATATATTTT.